This T cell receptor (beta chain) was sequenced in a study of PD-1 blockade in classical Hodgkin lymphoma (dated by TCRdb to about 2020). Study-wide context: Nivolumab dosing was 3 mg/kg intravenously every 2 weeks, continuing until either disease progression or unacceptable toxicity. The study used TCR beta sequencing and CyTOF to define a peripheral blood immune signature of response to PD-1 blockade in classical Hodgkin lymphoma.

This clone was recorded a few times. The antigen it recognizes is unknown. One base away there is no much larger clone; base qualities are not given. What the work shows at the level of the full study, not this receptor alone: Baseline diversity similar to that of newly diagnosed patients was observed in trial patients achieving complete response, whereas significantly lower diversity was observed in partial responders and progressors. Diversity was lower in patients who began nivolumab less than 1 year after ASCT, so these patients were left out of later analyses to avoid confounding by immune reconstitution. Baseline TCR diversity was reported as lower in newly diagnosed patients than in healthy donors, and lower still in relapsed/refractory patients. The study was restricted to a single clinical trial cohort, and the causes of repertoire differences, possibly disease activity or prior therapy, were left undefined. CD4+ but not CD8+ TCR diversity rose significantly by C4D1 (p=0.0027 vs p=0.16), most apparent in complete responders (p=0.02).

Genomic DNA was extracted with the Qiagen DNeasy kit from unsorted PBMCs and from negatively selected CD4+ and CD8+ fractions. Amplification of TCR beta CDR3 regions was done by immunoSEQ multiplex PCR with primers that anneal to V and J segments. A synthetic immune receptor repertoire was used to minimize amplification bias, and any remaining bias was removed computationally after sequencing. The authors' analysis ran thus. Repertoire diversity was quantified as the Shannon entropy index using custom Python scripts. Unsorted, CD4+ and CD8+ repertoires were examined separately, except in combined analyses, for which CD4+ and CD8+ sequences were merged in silico. Clonal expansion was defined as at least a 2-fold frequency increase after treatment relative to C1D1, with a pseudocount of 0.5 for undetected baseline clones. Clones with 0 or 1 copy at C1D1 were defined as singleton clones, while clones with 2 or more copies were defined as non-singleton clones. By matching protein sequences in sorted samples from the same patient, clones expanded in unsorted samples were annotated as CD4+, CD8+ or unknown. Diversity changes from C1D1 to C4D1 were tested in paired samples using Wilcoxon tests. Held by TCRdb, this immuneACCESS table contains in-frame sequences only and omits some clones. Under half of the omission traces to an unresolved V gene where checked; the cause of the rest is unknown. Clone size and the V and J calls come from that table; the DNA yielded D and trimming. This sample has 20,000 to 30,000 clones in its table, and around 64% of those were observed once. Over 9.5% of the sample is taken by the ten largest.

The time point label, read with the paper, signifies: cycle 2 day 1 (C2D1) of nivolumab. Every trial patient had relapsed after autologous stem cell transplantation, and cohorts A, B and C differed in prior brentuximab vedotin exposure. The trial cohort comprised 56 patients with relapsed/refractory classical Hodgkin lymphoma whose best overall responses were complete response, partial response or progressive disease. In the multi-cohort phase II CheckMate 205 trial, trial patients received single-agent nivolumab. An independent review committee assessed best overall response by applying the 2007 International Working Group response criteria. PBMCs from the trial were collected at three points: immediately before nivolumab initiation (C1D1), and during therapy at cycle 2 day 1 and cycle 4 day 1. Peripheral blood was collected in 8 mL Vacutainer Cell Preparation Tubes, from which PBMCs were isolated by centrifugation and then cryopreserved.

Sequenced material: peripheral blood mononuclear cells (PBMCs), taken before the second cycle of nivolumab. This TCR was sampled from a human donor with classical Hodgkin lymphoma.

The encoded CDR3 is CASSPGQERGNTIYF. The base sequence is TGCGCCAGCAGCCCGGGACAGGAACGTGGAAACACCATATATTTT. Here the chain combines TRBV5-1 and TRBJ1-3; the junction holds 8 bases that match TRBD1. Measured from the cysteine to the phenylalanine, the CDR3 is 15 residues long. Solely the CDR3 DNA is kept, with 45 bases framed from the first base. According to the germline V gene, CDR1 reads SGHRS and CDR2 reads YFSETQ. The V end gives up 4 bases and the J end 3 bases, leaving 6 bases in the junction not matched to a gene.